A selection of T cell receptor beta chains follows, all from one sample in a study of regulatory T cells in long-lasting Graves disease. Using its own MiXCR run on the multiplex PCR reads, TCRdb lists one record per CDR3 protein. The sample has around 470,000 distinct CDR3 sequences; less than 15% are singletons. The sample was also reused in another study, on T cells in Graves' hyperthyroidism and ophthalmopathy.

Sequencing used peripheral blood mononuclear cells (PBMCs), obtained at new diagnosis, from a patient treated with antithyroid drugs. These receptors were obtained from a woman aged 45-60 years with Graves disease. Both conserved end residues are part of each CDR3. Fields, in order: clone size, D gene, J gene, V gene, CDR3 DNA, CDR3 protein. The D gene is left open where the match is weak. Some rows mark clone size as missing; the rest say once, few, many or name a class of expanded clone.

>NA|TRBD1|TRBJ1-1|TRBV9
TGTGCCAGCAGCCCTAGGGGGCGGGAGGCCACGACTGAAGCTTTCTTT
CASSPRGREATTEAFF
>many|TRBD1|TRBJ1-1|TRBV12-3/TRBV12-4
TGTGCCAGCAGTCCTACACAGGGGTGGACTGAAGCTTTCTTT
CASSPTQGWTEAFF
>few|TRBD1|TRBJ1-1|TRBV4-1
TGCGCCAGCAGCCTAGCGGACAGGGAGGGCACTGAAGCTTTCTTT
CASSLADREGTEAFF
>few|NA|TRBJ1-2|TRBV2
TGTGCCAGCAGTGAAGCGGGGGAGGGGGGCTACACCTTC
CASSEAGEGGYTF
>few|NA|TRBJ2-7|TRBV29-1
TGCAGCGTTGAAGATGACGAGCAGTACTTC
CSVEDDEQYF
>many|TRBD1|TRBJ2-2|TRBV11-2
TGTGCCAGCAGCACTCGGACAGGCGCCGGGGAGCTGTTTTTT
CASSTRTGAGELFF
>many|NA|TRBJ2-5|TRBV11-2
TGTGCCAGCAGCAGAGAAGAGACCCAGTACTTC
CASSREETQYF
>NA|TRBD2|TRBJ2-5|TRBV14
TGTGCCAGCAGCCCAGCTTGGGGGGTAGCGGGACGAAAGACCCAGTACTTC
CASSPAWGVAGRKTQYF
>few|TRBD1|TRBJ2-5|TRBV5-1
TGCGCCAGCAGCGGGCCCCGGACAGGGCAAGAGACCCAGTACTTC
CASSGPRTGQETQYF
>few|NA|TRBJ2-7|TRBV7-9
TGTGCCAGCAGCTTACTCCAGGAAAACTACGAGCAGTACTTC
CASSLLQENYEQYF
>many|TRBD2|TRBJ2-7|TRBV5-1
TGCGCCAGCAGCCGGGGGGGACTAGCGGGAGAATACGAGCAGTACTTC
CASSRGGLAGEYEQYF
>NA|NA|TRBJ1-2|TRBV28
TGTGCCAGCAGTTCCGCTGCCAGGGGTAACTATGGCTACACCTTC
CASSSAARGNYGYTF
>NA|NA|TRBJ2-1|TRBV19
TGTGCCAGTAGTGGTTGGACGTCCTACAATGAGCAGTTCTTC
CASSGWTSYNEQFF
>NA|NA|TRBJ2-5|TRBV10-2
TGCGCCAGCAGTGACAGGGTCTGGGAGACCCAGTACTTC
CASSDRVWETQYF
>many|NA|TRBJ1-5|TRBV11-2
TGTGCCAGCAGCTCAACTGGGACCGACAATCAGCCCCAGCATTTT
CASSSTGTDNQPQHF
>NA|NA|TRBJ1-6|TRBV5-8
TGTGCCAGCAGCCCCTGGGCGGGGGCGGTCTATAATTCACCCCTCCACTTT
CASSPWAGAVYNSPLHF
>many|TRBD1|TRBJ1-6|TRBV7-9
TGTGCCAGCAGCTTATTGGGACAGGGCATTGGACCCCTCCACTTT
CASSLLGQGIGPLHF
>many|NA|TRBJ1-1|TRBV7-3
TGTGCCAGCAGCTTACAGGGCCACACTGAAGCTTTCTTT
CASSLQGHTEAFF
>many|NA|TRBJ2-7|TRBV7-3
TGTGCCAGCAGCTTAATTGGGGAAAGCTCCTACGAGCAGTACTTC
CASSLIGESSYEQYF
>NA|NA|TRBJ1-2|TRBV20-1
TGCAGTGCTGACATGAGCGGGGGATCTGGCTACACCTTC
CSADMSGGSGYTF
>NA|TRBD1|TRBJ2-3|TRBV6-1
TGTGCCAGCAGTGAAGTCCGGGACAGGGGGCTGGATACGCAGTATTTT
CASSEVRDRGLDTQYF
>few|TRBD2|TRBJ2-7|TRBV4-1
TGCGCCAGCAGCCAAGAGAAGGCGGGAGCGCGCGAGCAGTACTTC
CASSQEKAGAREQYF
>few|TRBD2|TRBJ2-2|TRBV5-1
TGCGCCAGCAGAAGCGGGACTATGATAAACACCGGGGAGCTGTTTTTT
CASRSGTMINTGELFF
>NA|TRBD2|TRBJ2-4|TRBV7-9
TGTGCCAGCAGCCCGACTAGCGGGGTAGCCAAAAACATTCAGTACTTC
CASSPTSGVAKNIQYF
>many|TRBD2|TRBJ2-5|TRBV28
TGCGCCAGCAGCTTGGGAGGGCAGGGAGAGACCCAGTACTTC
CASSLGGQGETQYF
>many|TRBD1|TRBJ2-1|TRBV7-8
TGTGCCAGCAGCTTAGGACAGGGCGCTAGGCAGTTCTTC
CASSLGQGARQFF
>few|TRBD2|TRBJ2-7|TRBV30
TGTGCCTGGAGTAGAATAGCGGGAGGGAAATACGAGCAGTACTTC
CAWSRIAGGKYEQYF
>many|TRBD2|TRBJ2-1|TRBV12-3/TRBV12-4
TGTGCCAGCAGTTTAAAGACTAGCGGGACAGTTGAGCAGTTCTTC
CASSLKTSGTVEQFF
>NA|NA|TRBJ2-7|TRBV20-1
TGCAGTGCTAGAGCCTTGGGGGGGACAGGTTCCTACGAGCAGTACTTC
CSARALGGTGSYEQYF
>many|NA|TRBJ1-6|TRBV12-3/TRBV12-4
TGTGCCAGCAGTTTACATCTAGGGGGACGCTCCTATAATTCACCCCTCCACTTT
CASSLHLGGRSYNSPLHF
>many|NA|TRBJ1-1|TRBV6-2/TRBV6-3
TGTGCCAGCAGTTACTCGCGGGGGAGTAACACTGAAGCTTTCTTT
CASSYSRGSNTEAFF
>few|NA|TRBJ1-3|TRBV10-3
TGTGCCATCAGTGAGAGGGGAATAGACTCTGGAAACACCATATATTTT
CAISERGIDSGNTIYF
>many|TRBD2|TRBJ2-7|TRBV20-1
TGCAGTGCTAGACGATCGGGGGGACCGTACGAGCAGTACTTC
CSARRSGGPYEQYF
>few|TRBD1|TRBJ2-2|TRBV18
TGTGCCAGCTCGGCAACAGGGGGTCAAGACACCGGGGAGCTGTTTTTT
CASSATGGQDTGELFF
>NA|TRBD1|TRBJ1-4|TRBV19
TGTGCCAGCGGAGGAGGGGGCGAAAATGAAAAACTGTTTTTT
CASGGGGENEKLFF
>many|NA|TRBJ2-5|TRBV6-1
TGTGCCAGCAGTCAGCCGCAGGGGAGGGAGACCCAGTACTTC
CASSQPQGRETQYF
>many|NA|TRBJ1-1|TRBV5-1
TGCGCCAGCACTACAGGAATGAACACTGAAGCTTTCTTT
CASTTGMNTEAFF
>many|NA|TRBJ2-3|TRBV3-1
TGTGCCAGCAGCCAATTTAGCACAGATACGCAGTATTTT
CASSQFSTDTQYF